Below, one T cell receptor beta chain is given with its context. The V segment lost 0 bases and the J segment 5 bases; nucleotides outside the gene matches: 2. The CDR3 is made up of 16 amino acids. Germline assignment: CDR1 SGHRS and CDR2 YFSETQ. Original analysis: By means of reference gene primer amplification, nucleated cell counts were estimated. The assay was immunoSEQ multiplex PCR, and TCRdb's table has in-frame clones only and misses some. V, J and clone size are taken as reported in that table, and D and trimming were inferred from the DNA itself. The sample consists of fewer than 200,000 clones, over 70% of them appearing once. The data belong to a study of blood T cell repertoires in COVID-19. Whole-study context: The samples span acute and convalescent COVID-19 from the United States, Italy and Spain. PBMCs, B-cell-depleted T cells, or T cells provided the cDNA or gDNA that made up the material.

The sequencing sample was made of peripheral blood. The receptor was derived from a woman aged 65 to 85 who had recovered from COVID-19. The chain has TRBV5-1 and TRBJ2-1; TRBD2 matches at 13 bases. The CDR3 nucleotides are TGCGCCAGCAGCTTGGGGGGACTAGCGGGGAACAATGAGCAGTTCTTC. Translated: CASSLGGLAGNNEQFF.